This note documents a single T cell receptor beta chain sequence. Its antigen is still unknown. Assay: immunoSEQ multiplex PCR; the TCRdb copy retains only in-frame clones and omits some. The profile shows more than 45,000 clones, more than 85% of them singletons. This sample was taken from a study of cytomegalovirus exposure and HLA in healthy donors. On the study more broadly: The same platform as the 500 to 700 first-cohort repertoires was used for the 120 validation repertoires, a later analysis reported. Findings and caveats of the study: The listing of some 170 TCR beta chains classed them as cytomegalovirus-associated. A few chains tied to CMV proved CMV antigen-specific in vitro. For most TCR sequences rarity was the rule, although some public TCRs occurred in many donors.

The TCR was taken from a woman in her twenties or thirties in good health and CMV-seronegative. The sequenced sample consisted of PBMCs.

CDR3 nucleotides: TGCGCCAGCAGCGCGGACAGGGTGAACACTGAAGCTTTCTTT. It codes for CASSADRVNTEAFF. The chain employs TRBV5-1 and TRBJ1-1; 8 nucleotides match TRBD1. V dropped 4 bases and J dropped 0; count of bases not matched to a gene: 2. The V gene's germline CDR1 is SGHRS and CDR2 YFSETQ. CDR3 length equals 14 residues.